A few counts support the clone carrying this TCR beta chain. Its antigen is not identified. CD45RO-negative cells were positively selected for CCR7, leaving out terminally differentiated effector memory CD45RA+ cells. The record originates from a study of shared clonotypes between healthy human individuals. The CDR3 consists of 12 residues. Trimming shortened V by 3 bases and J by 6 bases, and 9 bases separated the two germline ends. Germline V gene data show CDR1 as SGDLS and CDR2 as YYNGEE. Study findings and constraints: Tissues were not sampled, only blood, and their repertoires likely differ.

Some clones are missing from TCRdb's copy, which holds only in-frame ones; the method was immunoSEQ multiplex PCR. Among around 2.1 million clones listed, about 92% were seen once. The V gene is TRBV9, the J gene TRBJ1-2, with a weak D call TRBD1 (6 bases). Sequencing was carried out using naive CD8+ T cells from PBMCs. The sequence derives from a man aged 18-30 years in good health. Some clones in this sample may be carry-over from other donors' samples. In DNA form, the CDR3 reads TGTGCCAGCAGCGCACAGGGAAATGGCTACACCTTC. Translation gives CASSAQGNGYTF.